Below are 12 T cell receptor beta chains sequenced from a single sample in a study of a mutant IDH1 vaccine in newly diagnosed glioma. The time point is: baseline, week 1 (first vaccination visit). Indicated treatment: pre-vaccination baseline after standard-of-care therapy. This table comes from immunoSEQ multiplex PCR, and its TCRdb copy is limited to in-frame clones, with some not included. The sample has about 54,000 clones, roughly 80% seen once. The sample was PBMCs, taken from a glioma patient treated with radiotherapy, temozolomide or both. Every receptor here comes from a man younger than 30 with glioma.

CDR3 coding DNA: TGCGCCAGCAGCCCCATGCCGGGGGGCTACTATGGCTACACCTTC. Protein product: CASSPMPGGYYGYTF. The V and J genes are TRBV4-3 and TRBJ1-2; a weak D match, TRBD1 (6 bases). The CDR3 runs to 15 residues. V was trimmed by 4 bases and J by 3 bases, leaving 15 bases between them. CDR1 and CDR2 (germline): LGHNA, YSLEER.

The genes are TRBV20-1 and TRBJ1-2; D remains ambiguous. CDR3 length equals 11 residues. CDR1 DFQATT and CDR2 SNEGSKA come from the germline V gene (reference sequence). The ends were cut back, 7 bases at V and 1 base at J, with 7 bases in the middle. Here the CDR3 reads CSVILNYGYTF. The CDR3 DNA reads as TGCAGTGTAATACTTAACTATGGCTACACCTTC.

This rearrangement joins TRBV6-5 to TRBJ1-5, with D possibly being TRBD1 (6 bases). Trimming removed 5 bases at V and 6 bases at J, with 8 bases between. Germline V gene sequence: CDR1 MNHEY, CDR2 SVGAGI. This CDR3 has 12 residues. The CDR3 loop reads CASSTGFQPQHF. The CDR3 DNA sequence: TGTGCCAGCAGTACAGGGTTTCAGCCCCAGCATTTT.

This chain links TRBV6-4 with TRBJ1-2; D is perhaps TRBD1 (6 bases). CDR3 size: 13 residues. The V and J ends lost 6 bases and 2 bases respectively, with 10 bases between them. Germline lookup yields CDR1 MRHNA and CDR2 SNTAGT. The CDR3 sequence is CASSRGANYGYTF. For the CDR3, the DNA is TGTGCCAGCAGCAGGGGAGCGAACTATGGCTACACCTTC.

Written as DNA, the CDR3 is TGTGCCAGCAGTTCTAGCGGGAGCTACGAGCAGTACTTC. Protein sequence: CASSSSGSYEQYF. The gene calls are TRBV7-2 and TRBJ2-7; 10 positions agree with TRBD2. Germline V gene sequence: CDR1 SGHTA, CDR2 FQGNSA. V trimming: 6 bases; J trimming: 3 bases; junction bases outside the gene matches: 2. This CDR3 is built from 13 residues.

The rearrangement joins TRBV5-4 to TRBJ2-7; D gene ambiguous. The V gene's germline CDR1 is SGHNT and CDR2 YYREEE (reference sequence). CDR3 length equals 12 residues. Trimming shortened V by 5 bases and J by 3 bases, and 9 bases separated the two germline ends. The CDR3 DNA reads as TGTGCCAGCAGTTCTGATCGCTACGAGCAGTACTTC. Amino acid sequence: CASSSDRYEQYF.

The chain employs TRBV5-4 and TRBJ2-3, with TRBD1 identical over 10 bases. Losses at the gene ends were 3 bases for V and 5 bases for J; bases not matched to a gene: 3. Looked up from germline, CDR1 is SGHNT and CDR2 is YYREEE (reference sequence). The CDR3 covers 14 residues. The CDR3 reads CASSSGQGEDTQYF. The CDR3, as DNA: TGTGCCAGCAGCTCCGGACAGGGGGAAGATACGCAGTATTTT.

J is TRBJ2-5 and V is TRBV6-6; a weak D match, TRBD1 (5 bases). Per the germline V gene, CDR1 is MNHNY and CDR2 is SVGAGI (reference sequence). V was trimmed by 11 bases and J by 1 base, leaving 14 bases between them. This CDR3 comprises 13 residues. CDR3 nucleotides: TGTGCCTCGATGACAGAAAGCCAAGAGACCCAGTACTTC. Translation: CASMTESQETQYF.

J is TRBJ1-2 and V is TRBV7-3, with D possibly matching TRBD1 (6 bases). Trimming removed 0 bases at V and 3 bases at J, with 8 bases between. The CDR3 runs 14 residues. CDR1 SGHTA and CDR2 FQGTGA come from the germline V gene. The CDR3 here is CASSLTGGDYGYTF. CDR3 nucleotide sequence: TGTGCCAGCAGCTTAACAGGGGGGGACTATGGCTACACCTTC.

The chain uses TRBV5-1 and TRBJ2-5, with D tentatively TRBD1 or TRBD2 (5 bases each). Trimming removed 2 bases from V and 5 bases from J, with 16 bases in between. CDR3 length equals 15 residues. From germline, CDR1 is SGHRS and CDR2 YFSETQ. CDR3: CASSLSGAYGETQYF. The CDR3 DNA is TGCGCCAGCAGCTTATCCGGGGCTTATGGGGAGACCCAGTACTTC.

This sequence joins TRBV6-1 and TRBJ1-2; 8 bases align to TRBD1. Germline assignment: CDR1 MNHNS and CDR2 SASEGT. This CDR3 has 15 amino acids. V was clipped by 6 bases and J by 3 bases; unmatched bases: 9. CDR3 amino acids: CASRRTGQGDYGYTF. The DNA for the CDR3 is TGTGCCAGCAGGAGAACCGGACAGGGAGACTATGGCTACACCTTC.

CDR3 sequence (DNA): TGCGCCAGCAGAACGGGACTAGCGGGGGGGTACAATGAGCAGTTCTTC. It encodes CASRTGLAGGYNEQFF. The chain is built from TRBV5-1 and TRBJ2-1, with 16 bases aligning to TRBD2. The CDR3 loop spans 16 amino acids. The J segment lost 4 bases and the V segment lost 5 bases, leaving 3 bases of the junction unmatched. Germline values: CDR1 SGHRS, CDR2 YFSETQ.